The 10 T cell receptor beta chains below all came from one sample that was sequenced in a study of cytomegalovirus exposure and HLA in healthy donors. The PCR employed 60 Vbeta primers together with 13 Jbeta primers. The table came from immunoSEQ multiplex PCR; TCRdb's copy has only in-frame clones and leaves some out. Among 150,000 to 200,000 clones, 75% to 85% were seen once, and the ten largest hold under 3%. The sequencing input was PBMCs. These TCRs come from a woman aged 45-65 years in good health and CMV-seronegative.

J is TRBJ2-5 and V is TRBV6-6, with 9 nucleotides matching TRBD1. The J call may be in error: the DNA end matches TRBJ2-7 better. The CDR3 runs to 15 residues. The germline V gene encodes CDR1 MNHNY and CDR2 SVGAGI (reference sequence). The CDR3 nucleotides are TGTGCCAGCAGTAGACAGGGGGGTCGTCACTACGAGCAGTACTTC. It codes for CASSRQGGRHYEQYF.

J is TRBJ2-3 and V is TRBV4-1; 9 positions agree with TRBD2. CDR3 length: 18 residues. CDR1 is MGHRA, CDR2 YSYEKL, per germline. After removal of 4 bases from V and 2 bases from J, the junction contained 13 bases not matched to a gene. The CDR3 sequence is CASSRAPIAGVVTDTQYF. The CDR3, as DNA: TGCGCCAGCAGCCGTGCCCCAATAGCGGGAGTGGTCACAGATACGCAGTATTTT.

The J gene is TRBJ2-1, the V gene TRBV9, with D maybe TRBD2 (6 bases). The CDR3 runs to 15 residues. Trimming shortened V by 0 bases and J by 4 bases, and 11 bases separated the two germline ends. Germline V gene sequence: CDR1 SGDLS, CDR2 YYNGEE. The CDR3 sequence is CASSVGRGKYNEQFF. CDR3 nucleotide sequence: TGTGCCAGCAGCGTAGGGAGGGGCAAATACAATGAGCAGTTCTTC. The variable domain in full, completed from reference TRBV9 and TRBJ2-1, reads DSGVTQTPKHLITATGQRVTLRCSPRSGDLSVYWYQQSLDQGLQFLIQYYNGEERAKGNILERFSAQQFPDLHSELNLSSLELGDSALYFCASSVGRGKYNEQFFGPGTRLTVL.

The CDR3 DNA reads as TGTGCCAGCAGTCCGATCGGACAGGGGGATCAGCCCCAGCATTTT. Protein sequence: CASSPIGQGDQPQHF. V and J are TRBV27 and TRBJ1-5, with 10 positions matching TRBD1. Per the germline V gene, CDR1 is MNHEY and CDR2 is SMNVEV (reference sequence). The CDR3 totals 15 residues. With 5 bases clipped from V and 5 bases from J, the junction kept 6 bases outside the gene matches.

J is TRBJ2-7 and V is TRBV9; TRBD2 matches 10 bases. Germline assignment: CDR1 SGDLS and CDR2 YYNGEE. This CDR3 is built from 14 residues. V gave up 4 bases and J gave up 7 bases; unmatched junction bases: 8. In nucleotides, the CDR3 is TGTGCCAGCAGCCCGGGGGGACTAGCGTTAGAGCAGTACTTC. This codes for CASSPGGLALEQYF.

This chain joins TRBV7-3 and TRBJ1-5; the D gene is possibly TRBD1 (6 bases). V lost 8 bases, J lost 3 bases, and 11 bases lay in between. Germline CDR1 SGHTA, CDR2 FQGTGA. The CDR3 is made up of 13 amino acids. As DNA, the CDR3 is TGTGCCAGCTCACGGGGGGCCAATCAGCCCCAGCATTTT. Translation gives CASSRGANQPQHF.

The chain uses TRBV7-9 and TRBJ2-1, with a weak D call TRBD2 (6 bases). Trimming removed 7 bases from V and 13 bases from J, with 17 bases in between. CDR3 length equals 12 residues. CDR1 and CDR2 from the germline V gene are SEHNR and FQNEAQ (reference sequence). CDR3 sequence reads: CASTGAGRLQFF. The CDR3 DNA follows: TGTGCCAGCACTGGGGCGGGAAGGTTACAGTTCTTC.

This chain links TRBV18 with TRBJ2-2; 7 bases match TRBD1. Germline CDR1 reads KGHSH; CDR2 reads LQKENI. This CDR3 contains 16 residues. The ends lost 4 bases at V and 6 bases at J; junction bases unmatched: 11. The DNA for the CDR3 is TGTGCCAGCTCACAGAAAGGACAGGTTCTGTCCGGGGAGCTGTTTTTT. Translated, it gives CASSQKGQVLSGELFF.

The rearrangement links TRBV28 to TRBJ2-1; 10 nucleotides line up with TRBD1. Looked up from germline, CDR1 is MDHEN and CDR2 is SYDVKM. There are 15 residues in the CDR3. The junction had 8 bases not matched to a gene; V was cut back by 5 bases and J by 7 bases. The chain's CDR3 is CASSDPGQGRNEQFF. CDR3 bases: TGTGCCAGCAGTGATCCGGGACAGGGGAGAAATGAGCAGTTCTTC.

In this sample, this clone turned up once. The gene calls are TRBV11-2 and TRBJ2-3; TRBD2 matches at 9 bases. CDR1 SGHAT and CDR2 FQNNGV come from the germline V gene. CDR3 length: 19 residues. Trimming removed 5 bases from V and 1 base from J; junction bases left unmatched: 16. The CDR3 sequence: CASSISRVAGGSGTDTQYF. In DNA form, the CDR3 reads TGTGCCAGCAGCATCTCCCGTGTGGCGGGAGGGTCGGGCACAGATACGCAGTATTTT. Full variable domain (missing parts from reference TRBV11-2 and TRBJ2-3): EAGVAQSPRYKIIEKRQSVAFWCNPISGHATLYWYQQILGQGPKLLIQFQNNGVVDDSQLPKDRFSAERLKGVDSTLKIQPAKLEDSAVYLCASSISRVAGGSGTDTQYFGPGTRLTVL.